A selection of T cell receptor beta chains follows, all from one sample in a study of PD-L1 blockade in urothelial cancer. Some clones are missing from TCRdb's copy, which holds only in-frame ones; the method was immunoSEQ multiplex PCR. The profile covers about 74,000 clones, with under 90% appearing a single time and more than 3.5% taken by the ten largest. The input for sequencing was PBMCs, taken around atezolizumab (anti-PD-L1) treatment. These receptors all stem from a man in his sixties or seventies with urothelial cancer. CDR3s include the opening cysteine and the closing phenylalanine or tryptophan. The order of the fields is J gene, V gene, clone size, D gene, CDR3 DNA, CDR3 protein. A D gene is named only where the DNA matches it firmly. The size field is filled for only some rows; it gives once, few, many or a size class.

TRBJ1-1 TRBV18 once - TGTGCCAGCTCACCACGAGGCAGTGACACTGAAGCTTTCTTT CASSPRGSDTEAFF
TRBJ1-4 TRBV28 - - TGTGCCAGCAGTTCAGGAAAACTGTTTTTT CASSSGKLFF
TRBJ2-3 TRBV5-1 - - TGCGCCAGCAGCTTCTCCCTTAGGGGGACAGATACGCAGTATTTT CASSFSLRGTDTQYF
TRBJ2-5 TRBV5-1 - TRBD1 TGCGCCAGCAACCCCGTCCAGGGGGCACGGGAGACCCAGTACTTC CASNPVQGARETQYF
TRBJ2-7 TRBV29-1 - TRBD2 TGCAGCAAGAGACAGAGACTAGCAGTTTACGAGCAGTACTTC CSKRQRLAVYEQYF
TRBJ1-4 TRBV27 - TRBD1 TGTGCCAGCAGTTTCCGGACAGGTCGGGGAGCTGCAACTAATGAAAAACTGTTTTTT CASSFRTGRGAATNEKLFF
TRBJ2-7 TRBV7-9 - - TGTGCCAGCAGCCGAAGGTTGGGGGGTTTGGAGCAGTACTTC CASSRRLGGLEQYF
TRBJ2-1 TRBV7-3 - TRBD2 TGTGCCAGCAGCTCCCTAGCGGGAGGGCCTTACAATGAGCAGTTCTTC CASSSLAGGPYNEQFF
TRBJ2-5 TRBV15 - TRBD1 TGTGCCACCAGCCCCGGGGACAGGGGAGAGACCCAGTACTTC CATSPGDRGETQYF
TRBJ1-2 TRBV2 - TRBD1 TGTGCCAGCAGGCGGACAGGGGTGGACTATGGCTACACCTTC CASRRTGVDYGYTF
TRBJ2-1 TRBV9 - - TGTGCCAGCAGCGTAGAAGAGAATGAGCAGTTCTTC CASSVEENEQFF
TRBJ2-5 TRBV10-1 - TRBD2 TGCGCCAGCAGTGAGTCCGGGACTAGCCGGGGTAACCAGTACTTC CASSESGTSRGNQYF
TRBJ2-3 TRBV19 - - TGTGCCAGTACTCCCGGACTGTTTCTATACGATACGCAGTATTTT CASTPGLFLYDTQYF
TRBJ2-5 TRBV5-6 once TRBD2 TGTGCCAGCAGCTTGGCGGGGATGGGGGGGGAGACCCAGTACTTC CASSLAGMGGETQYF
TRBJ2-5 TRBV5-1 - TRBD1 TGCGCCACCAGTAAGACAGGGGGCGCGATGGAGACCCAGTACTTC CATSKTGGAMETQYF
TRBJ2-7 TRBV6-5 - TRBD2 TGTGCCAGCAGTTTATTACGCGGGAGGGGCTACGAGCAGTACTTC CASSLLRGRGYEQYF
TRBJ2-7 TRBV27 once - TGTGCCAGCAGTCCCTTCGGACTAAACTACGAGCAGTACTTC CASSPFGLNYEQYF
TRBJ1-1 TRBV7-9 few - TGTGCCAGCAGCCGGGACACTGAAGCTTTCTTT CASSRDTEAFF
TRBJ1-1 TRBV18 - - TGTGCCAGCTCACGCGCAGGGGCCGGGACTGAAGCTTTCTTT CASSRAGAGTEAFF
TRBJ2-1 TRBV5-1 - TRBD2 TGCGCCAGCAGCTCCACGGCGGGAGGCTCCTACAATGAGCAGTTCTTC CASSSTAGGSYNEQFF
TRBJ2-7 TRBV18 - - TGTGCCAGCTCACCAACGAGGGAAGTACTGAACGAGCAGTACTTC CASSPTREVLNEQYF
TRBJ1-4 TRBV28 - TRBD1 TGTGCCAGCAGTTTTTTTGGAGGGACAGGGAAGAAACTGTTTTTT CASSFFGGTGKKLFF
TRBJ2-1 TRBV4-1 once TRBD2 TGCGCCAGCAGCCAAGATGGCCTAGCGGGAGGTCAGAGCTCCTACAATGAGCAGTTCTTC CASSQDGLAGGQSSYNEQFF
TRBJ2-3 TRBV27 - TRBD2 TGTGCCAGCAGGGGGGGGACTAGCGTGGCGTCTCGTTTCACAGATACGCAGTATTTT CASRGGTSVASRFTDTQYF
TRBJ1-5 TRBV19 - - TGTGCCAGTAGTACACTAAATCAGCCCCAGCATTTT CASSTLNQPQHF